This TCR beta chain was identified during a study of T cell therapy after organ transplantation. Germline CDR1 and CDR2: SGHTA and FQGNSA. J lost 4 bases, V lost 5 bases, and 7 bases had no gene match. The CDR3 has 15 amino acids. Note on this clone: Its antigen is unknown.

Whole-study findings and limits: Pretherapy CD8 clonality inversely correlated with its fold change after therapy.

These transplant recipients had drug-resistant or recurrent cytomegalovirus infection. This table comes from immunoSEQ multiplex PCR, and its TCRdb copy is limited to in-frame clones, with some not included. Here the sample spans approximately 52,000 clones, 85% to 95% being singletons. This receptor was taken from a human patient who had received a solid organ transplant and had CMV disease. The chain has TRBV7-2 and TRBJ2-2; TRBD1 matches 7 bases. The input for sequencing was CD8+ T cells from blood, taken before autologous CMV-specific T cell therapy. The CDR3 here is CASSTNRGLTGELFF. Written as DNA, the CDR3 is TGTGCCAGCAGCACAAACAGGGGTCTCACCGGGGAGCTGTTTTTT.